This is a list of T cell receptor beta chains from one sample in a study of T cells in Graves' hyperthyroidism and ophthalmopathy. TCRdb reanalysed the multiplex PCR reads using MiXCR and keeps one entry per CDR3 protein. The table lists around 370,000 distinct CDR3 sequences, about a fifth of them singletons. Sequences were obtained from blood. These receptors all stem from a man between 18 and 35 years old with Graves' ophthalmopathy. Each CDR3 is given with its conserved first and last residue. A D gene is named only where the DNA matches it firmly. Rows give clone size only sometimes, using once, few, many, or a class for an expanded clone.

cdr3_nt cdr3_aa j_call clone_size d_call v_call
TGCGCCAGCAGCCAAGACCCAATATCGGCGGGGAAAGGCTATGGCTACACCTTC CASSQDPISAGKGYGYTF TRBJ1-2 . . TRBV4-1
TGTGCCAGCAGCTTAGAACAGGGGCCCCAAGAGACCCAGTACTTC CASSLEQGPQETQYF TRBJ2-5 . TRBD1 TRBV11-1
TGCAGCGCGTGGGTCCTAAATGAGCAGTTCTTC CSAWVLNEQFF TRBJ2-1 many . TRBV29-1
TGTGCCAGCAGCTTATTGCAGGGGATATACGAGCAGTACTTC CASSLLQGIYEQYF TRBJ2-7 many . TRBV11-2
TGTGCCAGCAGCTTAGTTTCGACTAATGAAAAACTGTTTTTT CASSLVSTNEKLFF TRBJ1-4 few . TRBV7-9
TGTGCCAGCAGCCTAGGGACAGGGAATCGCGAGCAGTACTTC CASSLGTGNREQYF TRBJ2-7 many TRBD1 TRBV5-4
TGTGCCAGCAGCTTAGTCTTGGGACAGGGGGCGGTCGAGCAGTACTTC CASSLVLGQGAVEQYF TRBJ2-7 many TRBD1 TRBV7-2
TGTGCCAGCTCACAGCGGACTAGCGGGGGGGGCCCGTTACACAATGAGCAGTTCTTC CASSQRTSGGGPLHNEQFF TRBJ2-1 once TRBD2 TRBV18
TGTGCCAGCAGTTTAGATCCGGGACAGCGCAATCAGCCCCAGCATTTT CASSLDPGQRNQPQHF TRBJ1-5 . TRBD1 TRBV28
TGTGCCAGCAGCTTCGGCAGATACTACGAGCAGTACTTC CASSFGRYYEQYF TRBJ2-7 few . TRBV5-6
TGTGCCAGCAGTGTCGGGGGCCTTCATACTCAAGAGACCCAGTACTTC CASSVGGLHTQETQYF TRBJ2-5 many . TRBV12-3/TRBV12-4
TGCAGCGTTCGGCAGGGGGCTTTCCACGAGCAGTACTTC CSVRQGAFHEQYF TRBJ2-7 few TRBD1 TRBV29-1
TGTGCCAGCAGCTTAGCGGCGAATCAACAAGAGACCCAGTACTTC CASSLAANQQETQYF TRBJ2-5 many . TRBV7-8
TGCGCCAGCAGCTTGGAGAGGGGGCTTAAACATTACGAGCAGTACTTC CASSLERGLKHYEQYF TRBJ2-7 many TRBD1 TRBV5-1
TGTGCCAGCATCGGGGGACAGGGGGAAGAAAAACTGTTTTTT CASIGGQGEEKLFF TRBJ1-4 . TRBD1 TRBV2
TGTGCCAGCAGTGAACTGCTGGGGACAAACACTGAAGCTTTCTTT CASSELLGTNTEAFF TRBJ1-1 many . TRBV2
TGTGCCAGCTCACCAATGCAGGGTTCAAATTTCTACGAGCAGTACTTC CASSPMQGSNFYEQYF TRBJ2-7 . . TRBV18
TGTGCCAGCAGACGACAGGGTGGGGGCAATCAGCCCCAGCATTTT CASRRQGGGNQPQHF TRBJ1-5 few TRBD1 TRBV28
TGTGCCAGCAGTGAGTCATTAGCCCTGGGTTCACCCCTCCACTTT CASSESLALGSPLHF TRBJ1-6 few . TRBV6-1
TGTGCCAGCAGTCCCAGGGGGGGCCCTTCTGAGCAGTACTTC CASSPRGGPSEQYF TRBJ2-7 . . TRBV6-1
TGTGCCAGCAGGATCACGGAACTAGCATCGGATACGCAGTATTTT CASRITELASDTQYF TRBJ2-3 many . TRBV2
TGTGCCAGCAGCTTCGGAGCAGGAACGGAAAAACTGTTTTTT CASSFGAGTEKLFF TRBJ1-4 . . TRBV5-8
TGTGCCAGCAGCTTAGAGGGGCCTGGGGACGGTGAAAAACTGTTTTTT CASSLEGPGDGEKLFF TRBJ1-4 many . TRBV13
TGTGCCAGCAGTTACGATCCAGGGAGGGGCGAGCAGTACTTC CASSYDPGRGEQYF TRBJ2-7 many TRBD2 TRBV6-5
TGTGCCAGCAGTTATACCGTGGGCGGTTCCACAGATACGCAGTATTTT CASSYTVGGSTDTQYF TRBJ2-3 few . TRBV6-5
TGTGCCAGCAGCGTAGAGGCCTTCGACAGGGACGGCTATGGCTACACCTTC CASSVEAFDRDGYGYTF TRBJ1-2 few TRBD1 TRBV9
TGTGCCAGCAGCGTAGCTGGGGACAGGGCTTTTCCCGGCTACACCTTC CASSVAGDRAFPGYTF TRBJ1-2 few TRBD1 TRBV9
TGTGCCAGCAGTTTACCGGGACACCGGGAGGGCTACACCTTC CASSLPGHREGYTF TRBJ1-2 many . TRBV12-3/TRBV12-4
TGTGCTAGTGGGCAGGGTAAAACCTACGAGCAGTACTTC CASGQGKTYEQYF TRBJ2-7 . . TRBV6-1
TGCAGCGTTTGGACAGAGGGGCAGCCCCAGCATTTT CSVWTEGQPQHF TRBJ1-5 many . TRBV29-1
TGTGCCACCAGCCCCCGGGGAGGGGGGGGTGTCGACGAGCAGTACTTC CATSPRGGGGVDEQYF TRBJ2-7 few . TRBV15
TGTGCCAGCAGTGAGGGGGACAGACACTCCTACGAGCAGCACTTC CASSEGDRHSYEQHF TRBJ2-7 . TRBD1 TRBV2
TGCGCCAGCAGCCAAGACCCCGGGACAGGGGGGAACACTGAAGCTTTCTTT CASSQDPGTGGNTEAFF TRBJ1-1 . TRBD1 TRBV4-1
TGTGCCAGCAGCTTAGGTGGCGGGGGGCGTGAGACCCAGTACTTC CASSLGGGGRETQYF TRBJ2-5 . TRBD2 TRBV13
TGCGCCAGCAGCTTGGCCCTAGACGATGGCTACACCTTC CASSLALDDGYTF TRBJ1-2 . . TRBV5-1
TGCGCCAGCAGCGTGAAAACGTATGAGCAGTTCTTC CASSVKTYEQFF TRBJ2-1 many . TRBV5-1
TGCAGTGCGGTGGGGAGGCTTACTCTAGGCATATATTTT CSAVGRLTLGIYF TRBJ1-3 . . TRBV20-1
TGCAGTGCTAGCGGGGGTGCAGGTGACTCCTACGAGCAGTACTTC CSASGGAGDSYEQYF TRBJ2-7 many . TRBV20-1
TGTGCCAGCAGCCCCCGGGACAGACTATCCTACGAGCAGTACTTC CASSPRDRLSYEQYF TRBJ2-7 many TRBD1 TRBV11-2
TGTGCCACCCTCGACAGGGTTGAGGCTCAGCCCCAGCATTTT CATLDRVEAQPQHF TRBJ1-5 . TRBD1 TRBV6-1
TGTGCCAGCACCGAGGGACAGGGGTCCTACAATGAGCAGTTCTTC CASTEGQGSYNEQFF TRBJ2-1 . TRBD1 TRBV9
TGTGCCAGCAGCTTAGGTTCGCAGGGCGCCTATGGCTACACCTTC CASSLGSQGAYGYTF TRBJ1-2 . . TRBV7-9
TGTGCCAGCTTCCCCGGTATAGGGTCGGATGGCTACACCTTC CASFPGIGSDGYTF TRBJ1-2 many . TRBV2
TGTGCCTCAGAGCGGGGGCCCCGCGCAGATACGCAGTATTTT CASERGPRADTQYF TRBJ2-3 . TRBD2 TRBV10-3
TGTGCCAGCTCACCTGAGGTAGCGGGGGGCCCCACCACAGATACGCAGTATTTT CASSPEVAGGPTTDTQYF TRBJ2-3 . TRBD2 TRBV18
TGCAGTGCAGATAGGCGAGGATCTGGGGCCAACGTCCTGACTTTC CSADRRGSGANVLTF TRBJ2-6 few . TRBV20-1
TGTGCCAGCAGACCCGCGACCGGGGGGGTGTCCTACAATGAGCAGTTCTTC CASRPATGGVSYNEQFF TRBJ2-1 many TRBD2 TRBV6-1
TGCGCCAGCAGCCCGGGCTCGAAGGAGACCCAGTACTTC CASSPGSKETQYF TRBJ2-5 many . TRBV5-1
TGTGCCAGCAGCGAAGTTGCAACTAATGAAAAACTGTTTTTT CASSEVATNEKLFF TRBJ1-4 many . TRBV12-3/TRBV12-4
TGTGCCAGCAGTACCTCAACAGGGAGGAGGACTAATGAAAAACTGTTTTTT CASSTSTGRRTNEKLFF TRBJ1-4 many . TRBV6-1
TGTGCCAGCAGCTACCCGATGGAGGATACCTACGAGCAGTACTTC CASSYPMEDTYEQYF TRBJ2-7 few . TRBV7-9
TGCAGCGCTTCCGGGGGGCTCAATCAGCCCCAGCATTTT CSASGGLNQPQHF TRBJ1-5 few . TRBV29-1
TGTGCCATCAGTCAAGGACTAGCGGGGTTCACGGAGACCCAGTACTTC CAISQGLAGFTETQYF TRBJ2-5 . TRBD2 TRBV10-3
TGTGCCATCGGGGAAATAGCATTCCAGTTCTTC CAIGEIAFQFF TRBJ2-1 few . TRBV10-3
TGCAGTGCTAGAACCAGCTACGAGCAGTACTTC CSARTSYEQYF TRBJ2-7 few . TRBV20-1
TGTGCCAGCAGCCGGGGGTACACAACCGGGGCGGACGAGCAGTACTTC CASSRGYTTGADEQYF TRBJ2-7 . . TRBV13
TGTGCCAGCAGTCGCTCACGGTTTTTCGGAAACACCATATATTTT CASSRSRFFGNTIYF TRBJ1-3 . . TRBV6-1
TGCGCCAGCAGCCCCCCCCTGACTAGCGGGGGGGATCGGTACTTC CASSPPLTSGGDRYF TRBJ2-5 . TRBD2 TRBV5-1
TGTGCCAGCAGCCCCCCGGGGGTAGCACGGGAGCAGTTCTTC CASSPPGVAREQFF TRBJ2-1 . . TRBV13